This T cell receptor (beta chain) comes out of a study of T cells in Graves' hyperthyroidism and ophthalmopathy. RNA transcripts were the template for amplifying TCR beta CDR3 regions. The HTBI set primed first-round TCR CDR3 RT-PCR. MiXCR was run by TCRdb on the multiplex PCR reads, yielding one entry per CDR3 protein. The sample includes fewer than 650,000 distinct CDR3 sequences, approximately 49% of them seen just once. In making diagnoses, clinical symptoms, serum thyroxine and TRAb, thyroid ultrasound and orbital computed tomography were all used. In germline, CDR1 is SGDLS, CDR2 YYNGEE. Trimming pared 0 bases from V and 5 bases from J, leaving 8 bases between. This CDR3 has 13 amino acids.

Sequenced sample: peripheral blood or thyroid tissue (not recorded which). The chain employs TRBV9 and TRBJ2-5; D gene uncertain. The origin of this receptor is an adult woman with Graves' disease, either hyperthyroidism or ophthalmopathy (not recorded which). In DNA, the CDR3 is TGTGCCAGCAGCGTAGTCCCCGGGGAGACCCAGTACTTC. It translates to CASSVVPGETQYF.